What follows is one TCR beta chain and its context. Its specificity is not known. This specimen comes from a study of early T cells in non-severe SARS-CoV-2 infection. TCRdb called the 5' RACE reads again in MiXCR, with one record for every CDR3 protein. This sample carries around 76,000 distinct CDR3 sequences, about 11% of them seen once, and the ten largest clones take about 4.8%. Findings and limits, study-wide: VDJdb matches were skewed toward anti-spike CD8 T cell responses.

The TCR sequence derives from an adult who was a healthcare worker with PCR-confirmed SARS-CoV-2 infection or an uninfected control (not recorded which). Sequencing input: whole blood.

This CDR3 is CSARELASGAINTQYF. CDR3 coding DNA: TGCAGTGCTAGAGAGCTGGCTAGCGGGGCGATCAATACGCAGTATTTT. This chain uses TRBV20-1 with TRBJ2-3; 9 bases align to TRBD2. The CDR3 totals 16 residues. Looked up from germline, CDR1 is DFQATT and CDR2 is SNEGSKA (reference sequence). Unmatched junction bases numbered 11, after V lost 0 bases and J lost 7 bases.